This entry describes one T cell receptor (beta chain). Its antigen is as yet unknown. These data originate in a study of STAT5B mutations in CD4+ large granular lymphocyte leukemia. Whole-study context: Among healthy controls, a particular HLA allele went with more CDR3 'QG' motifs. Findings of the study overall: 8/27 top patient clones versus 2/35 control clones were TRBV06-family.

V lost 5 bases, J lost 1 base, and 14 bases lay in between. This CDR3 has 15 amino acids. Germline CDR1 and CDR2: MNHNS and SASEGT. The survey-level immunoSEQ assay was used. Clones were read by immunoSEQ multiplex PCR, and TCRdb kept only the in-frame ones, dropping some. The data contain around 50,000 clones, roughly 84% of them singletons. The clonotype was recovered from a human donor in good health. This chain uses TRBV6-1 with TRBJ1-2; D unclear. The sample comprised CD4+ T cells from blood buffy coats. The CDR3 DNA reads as TGTGCCAGCAGTAGGATAAACGACGGTAACTATGGCTACACCTTC. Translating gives CASSRINDGNYGYTF.